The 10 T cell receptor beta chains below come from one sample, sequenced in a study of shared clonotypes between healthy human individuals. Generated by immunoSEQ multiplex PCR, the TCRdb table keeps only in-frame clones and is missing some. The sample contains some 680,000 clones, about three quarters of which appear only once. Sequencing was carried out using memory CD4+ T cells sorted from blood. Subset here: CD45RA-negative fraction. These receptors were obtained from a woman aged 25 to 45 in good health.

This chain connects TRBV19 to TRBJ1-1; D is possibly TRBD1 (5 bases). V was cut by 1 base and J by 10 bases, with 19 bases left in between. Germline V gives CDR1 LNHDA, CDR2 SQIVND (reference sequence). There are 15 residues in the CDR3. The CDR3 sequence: CASSIGTDRGFGAFF. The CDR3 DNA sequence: TGTGCCAGTAGTATAGGGACGGACCGGGGCTTTGGAGCTTTCTTT.

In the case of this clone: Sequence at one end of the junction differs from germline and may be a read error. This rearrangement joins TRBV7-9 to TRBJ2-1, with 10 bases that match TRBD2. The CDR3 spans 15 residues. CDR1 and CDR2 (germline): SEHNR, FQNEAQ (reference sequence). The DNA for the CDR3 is TGTGCCAGCAACTTAGCGGGAGGTAGGAACAATGAGCAGTTCTTC. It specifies CASNLAGGRNNEQFF.

This chain's CDR3 is CASSIVWRTSGVAQYF. In nucleotides, the CDR3 is TGTGCCAGTAGTATTGTATGGCGGACTAGTGGGGTCGCGCAGTATTTT. V is TRBV19 and J is TRBJ2-3; 7 positions agree with TRBD2. The CDR3 contains 16 residues. Germline-derived CDR1 and CDR2 are LNHDA and SQIVND (reference sequence). Trimming cost V 3 bases and J 10 bases; bases outside gene matches: 16.

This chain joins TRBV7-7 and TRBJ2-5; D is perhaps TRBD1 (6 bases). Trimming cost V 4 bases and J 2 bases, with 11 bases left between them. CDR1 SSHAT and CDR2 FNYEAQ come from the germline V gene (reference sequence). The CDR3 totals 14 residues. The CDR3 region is CASSSTGHQETQYF. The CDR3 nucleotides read TGTGCCAGCAGCTCGACAGGTCATCAAGAGACCCAGTACTTC.

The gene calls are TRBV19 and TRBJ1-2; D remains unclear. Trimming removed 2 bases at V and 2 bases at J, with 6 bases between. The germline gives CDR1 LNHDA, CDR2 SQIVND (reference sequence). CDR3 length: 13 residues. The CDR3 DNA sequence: TGTGCCAGTAGTATAAAGGAGAACTATGGCTACACCTTC. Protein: CASSIKENYGYTF.

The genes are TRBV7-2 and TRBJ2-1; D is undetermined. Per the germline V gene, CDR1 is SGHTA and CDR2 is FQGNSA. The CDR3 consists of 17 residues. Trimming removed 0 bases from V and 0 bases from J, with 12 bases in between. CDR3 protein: CASSLAGSPSSYNEQFF. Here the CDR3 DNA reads TGTGCCAGCAGCTTAGCAGGGTCTCCGAGCTCCTACAATGAGCAGTTCTTC.

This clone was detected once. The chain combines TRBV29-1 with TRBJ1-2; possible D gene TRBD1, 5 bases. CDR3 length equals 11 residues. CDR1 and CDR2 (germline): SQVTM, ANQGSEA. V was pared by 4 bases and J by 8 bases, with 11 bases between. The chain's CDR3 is CSVAGTKGYTF. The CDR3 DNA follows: TGCAGCGTTGCTGGGACTAAAGGCTACACCTTC.

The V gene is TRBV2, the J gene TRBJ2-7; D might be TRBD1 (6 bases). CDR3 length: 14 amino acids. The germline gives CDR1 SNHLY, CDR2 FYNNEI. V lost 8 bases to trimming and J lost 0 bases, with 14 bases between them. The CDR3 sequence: CASGQRTVSYEQYF. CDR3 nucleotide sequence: TGTGCCAGCGGACAAAGGACAGTCTCCTACGAGCAGTACTTC. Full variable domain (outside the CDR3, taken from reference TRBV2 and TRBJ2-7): EPEVTQTPSHQVTQMGQEVILRCVPISNHLYFYWYRQILGQKVEFLVSFYNNEISEKSEIFDDQFSVERPDGSNFTLKIRSTKLEDSAMYFCASGQRTVSYEQYFGPGTRLTVT.

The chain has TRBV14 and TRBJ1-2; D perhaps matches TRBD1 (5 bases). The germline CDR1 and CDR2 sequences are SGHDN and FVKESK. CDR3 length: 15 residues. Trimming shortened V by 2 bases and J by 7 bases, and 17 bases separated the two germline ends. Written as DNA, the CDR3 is TGTGCCAGCAGCCAAAACGTCGGGGCCTCAAGTGGCTACACCTTC. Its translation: CASSQNVGASSGYTF.

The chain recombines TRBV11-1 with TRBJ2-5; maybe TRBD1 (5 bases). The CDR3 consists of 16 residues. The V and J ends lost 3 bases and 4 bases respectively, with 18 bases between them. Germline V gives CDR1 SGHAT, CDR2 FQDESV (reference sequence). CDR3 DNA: TGTGCCAGCAGCTTTAGTACAGGCTCCCGAAGAGAGACCCAGTACTTC. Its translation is CASSFSTGSRRETQYF.